Shown below are 12 T cell receptor beta chains from a single sample sequenced in a study of tumor-infiltrating lymphocytes in oesophageal squamous cell carcinoma. In TCRdb, the PCR reads were re-called with MiXCR into one record per CDR3 protein. The table records approximately 19,000 distinct CDR3 sequences, roughly 40% of them present only once. Sequencing was performed on normal esophageal tissue next to the tumor. These receptors all stem from a female donor with esophageal squamous cell carcinoma.

This clonotype was detected ten times or more. The chain joins TRBV12-3 or TRBV12-4 to TRBJ1-6, with 8 bases that match TRBD1. With V trimmed by 7 bases and J by 10 bases, 9 bases remained unmatched. CDR3 length: 14 amino acids. CDR3 region: CASTTTGVGSPLHF. DNA for the CDR3: TGTGCCAGCACCACGACAGGGGTCGGGTCACCCCTCCACTTT.

This clonotype was found a few times. The chain's CDR3 is CASSSRQGGSGSHEQYF. The DNA of the CDR3 is TGTGCCAGCAGCTCGAGACAAGGGGGTAGCGGGAGCCACGAGCAGTACTTC. The rearrangement links TRBV7-6 to TRBJ2-7; TRBD2 aligns across 9 bases. V shed 4 bases, J shed 5 bases, and the junction held 15 bases outside the gene matches. Germline CDR1 reads SGHVS; CDR2 reads FNYEAQ. This CDR3 comprises 17 residues.

The chain employs TRBV7-8 and TRBJ1-1, with D perhaps matching TRBD1 (6 bases). The CDR3 spans 15 residues. V dropped 3 bases and J dropped 1 base, with 12 bases sitting between them. The germline CDR1 and CDR2 sequences are SGHVS and FQNEAQ. Here the CDR3 DNA reads TGTGCCAGCAGCTTTTCTGGACAGCCGAACACTGAAGCTTTCTTT. As protein: CASSFSGQPNTEAFF.

V gene TRBV24-1 combines with J gene TRBJ2-7; D uncertain. The J call may be incorrect, as the DNA end agrees better with TRBJ2-5. The CDR3 sequence is 14 residues long. Germline V lookup: CDR1 KGHDR, CDR2 SFDVKD. In nucleotides, the CDR3 is TGTGCCACCAGCCCCTCCGGCTTGTCAGAGACCCAGTACTTC. It is translated as CATSPSGLSETQYF.

This clonotype showed up many times. The chain has TRBV27 and TRBJ1-5; D gene uncertain. The CDR3 is made up of 13 amino acids. V lost 3 bases, J lost 4 bases, and 7 bases lay in between. Germline V CDR1 and CDR2: MNHEY, SMNVEV (reference sequence). The CDR3 DNA is TGTGCCAGCAGTTTCACAGTGAATCAGCCCCAGCATTTT. Translated: CASSFTVNQPQHF.

The chain couples TRBV7-6 to TRBJ2-7; D may be TRBD1 (6 bases). The CDR3 is 14 residues long. Looked up from germline, CDR1 is SGHVS and CDR2 is FNYEAQ. With 2 bases removed from V and 3 bases from J, the gap between germline ends came to 11 bases. Here the CDR3 reads CASSLSGGGYEQYF. CDR3 nucleotides: TGTGCCAGCAGCTTAAGTGGGGGCGGCTACGAGCAGTACTTC.

In its sample, this clonotype ranks as medium-sized (0.01 to 0.1%). The J gene is TRBJ1-4, the V gene TRBV11-1, with D possibly being TRBD1 (5 bases). Per germline, CDR1 SGHAT and CDR2 FQDESV (reference sequence). Trimming removed 3 bases at V and 7 bases at J, with 9 bases between. CDR3 size: 13 residues. In DNA, the CDR3 is TGTGCCAGCAGCTTTGATGGGACTGAAAAACTGTTTTTT. Translated: CASSFDGTEKLFF.

This clonotype was seen ten or more times. The genes are TRBV7-2 and TRBJ2-1, with 7 bases lining up with TRBD1. Losses at the gene ends were 4 bases for V and 7 bases for J; bases not matched to a gene: 4. The CDR3 contains 13 residues. Germline-derived CDR1 and CDR2 are SGHTA and FQGNSA. The CDR3: CASSWGQTNEQFF. CDR3 sequence (DNA): TGTGCCAGCAGCTGGGGACAGACAAATGAGCAGTTCTTC.

This clonotype is large within its sample. The rearrangement joins TRBV7-6 to TRBJ2-5; 12 positions match TRBD2. Germline CDR1 SGHVS, CDR2 FNYEAQ. CDR3 length: 16 residues. J gave up 2 bases and V 6 bases, and 7 bases lay outside the gene matches. CDR3 DNA sequence: TGTGCCAGCAGACCGACTAGCGGGAGACTTCAAGAGACCCAGTACTTC. It encodes CASRPTSGRLQETQYF.

This chain joins TRBV12-3 or TRBV12-4 and TRBJ1-5; D not resolved. The CDR3 extends over 16 amino acids. The V end lost 2 bases, the J end lost 0 bases, and 11 bases lay between the germline ends. For the CDR3, the DNA is TGTGCCAGCAGTTTAAGAGAGACCTATAGCAATCAGCCCCAGCATTTT. Its translation is CASSLRETYSNQPQHF.

J is TRBJ2-7 and V is TRBV2; 8 positions agree with TRBD1. After removal of 7 bases from V and 5 bases from J, the junction contained 7 bases not matched to a gene. Germline lookup yields CDR1 SNHLY and CDR2 FYNNEI. The CDR3 extends over 13 amino acids. CDR3: CASKTGVADEQYF. In DNA form, the CDR3 reads TGTGCCAGCAAGACAGGGGTCGCAGACGAGCAGTACTTC.

The CDR3 nucleotides read TGTGCCAGCAGCTTAGGACAGGGGCGCGAGTATGGCTACACCTTC. Translated, it gives CASSLGQGREYGYTF. The rearrangement links TRBV7-6 to TRBJ1-2; 8 bases map to TRBD1. Unmatched junction bases numbered 6, after V lost 1 base and J lost 5 bases. Per the germline V gene, CDR1 is SGHVS and CDR2 is FNYEAQ. CDR3 length: 15 amino acids. Variable domain in full (rest from reference TRBV7-6 and TRBJ1-2): GAGVSQSPRYKVTKRGQDVALRCDPISGHVSLYWYRQALGQGPEFLTYFNYEAQQDKSGLPNDRFSAERPEGSISTLTIQRTEQRDSAMYRCASSLGQGREYGYTFGSGTRLTVV.